What follows are 24 T cell receptor beta chains derived from one specimen sequenced in a study of T cell repertoires in cytomegalovirus infection. One entry per CDR3 protein, called by TCRdb with MiXCR from the reads. The data hold about 920,000 distinct CDR3 sequences, with approximately 33% observed a single time. These receptors have no known antigen. The sequencing used cultured CD8+ T cells from PBMCs, collected from culture after CMV antigen stimulation. Every receptor here comes from a human donor in good health (CMV status not recorded). Some clones in this sample may be carry-over from other donors' samples.

This clonotype was recorded many times. V is TRBV7-2 and J is TRBJ2-7; D is unclear. The CDR3 extends over 14 amino acids. Germline V gene data show CDR1 as SGHTA and CDR2 as FQGNSA. V was pared by 2 bases and J by 3 bases, with 11 bases between. The CDR3 region has the DNA TGTGCCAGCAGCTTATTCTATGGTTTCTACGAGCAGTACTTC. It codes for CASSLFYGFYEQYF.

CDR3 residues: CASSPGTGVDNEQFF. The CDR3 bases are TGTGCCAGCAGCCCCGGGACAGGGGTCGACAATGAGCAGTTCTTC. The chain links TRBV11-3 to TRBJ2-1; 10 nucleotides align to TRBD1. V trimming: 5 bases; J trimming: 5 bases; junction bases outside the gene matches: 6. Germline lookup yields CDR1 SGHNT and CDR2 YENEEA. This CDR3 has 15 amino acids.

The gene calls are TRBV18 and TRBJ2-1, with a weak D call TRBD2 (6 bases). Per the germline V gene, CDR1 is KGHSH and CDR2 is LQKENI. This CDR3 is built from 15 residues. Trimming left V 2 bases short and J 2 bases short, with 10 bases between. The CDR3 region is CASSPGRGTYNEQFF. Written as DNA, the CDR3 is TGTGCCAGCTCACCAGGGCGGGGAACCTACAATGAGCAGTTCTTC.

V is TRBV6-5 and J is TRBJ2-1; D may be TRBD2 (6 bases). CDR3 size: 11 residues. Trimming removed 8 bases from V and 10 bases from J, with 12 bases in between. The germline gives CDR1 MNHEY, CDR2 SVGAGI. The CDR3 loop is CASLAGKEQFF. DNA for the CDR3: TGTGCCAGCCTCGCGGGGAAGGAGCAGTTCTTC.

In this sample, this clonotype turned up a few times. The chain joins TRBV6-6 to TRBJ2-3; TRBD2 aligns across 12 bases. CDR1 and CDR2 (germline): MNHNY, SVGAGI (reference sequence). The CDR3 loop spans 18 amino acids. Trimming removed 6 bases from V and 0 bases from J; junction bases left unmatched: 10. The CDR3: CASSKLAGGPFSTDTQYF. The CDR3 DNA sequence: TGTGCCAGCAGCAAACTAGCGGGGGGTCCCTTTAGCACAGATACGCAGTATTTT.

This clonotype has only a few counts. The CDR3 DNA reads as TGTGCCAGCAGTTGGGCCCAGCGGGGGGGCTCAGATACGCAGTATTTT. It codes for CASSWAQRGGSDTQYF. V is TRBV12-3 or TRBV12-4 and J is TRBJ2-3, with TRBD2 matching over 10 bases. The CDR3 contains 16 residues. After removal of 4 bases from V and 4 bases from J, the junction contained 8 bases not matched to a gene.

This clonotype was seen ten or more times. The rearrangement uses TRBV7-8 and TRBJ2-1, with 10 bases identical to TRBD2. The CDR3 length is 15 residues. Germline CDR1 reads SGHVS; CDR2 reads FQNEAQ. V shed 1 base, J shed 4 bases, and the junction held 1 base outside the gene matches. The DNA of the CDR3 is TGTGCCAGCAGCTTAGAGCGGGGGGGATACAATGAGCAGTTCTTC. Amino acids: CASSLERGGYNEQFF.

This clonotype has a handful of counts. The chain employs TRBV19 and TRBJ2-1, with D unclear. V lost 5 bases to trimming and J lost 0 bases, with 11 bases between them. The CDR3 runs to 15 residues. Looked up from germline, CDR1 is LNHDA and CDR2 is SQIVND (reference sequence). The CDR3 sequence: CASSVHLSSYNEQFF. As DNA, the CDR3 is TGTGCCAGTAGTGTACACCTAAGCTCCTACAATGAGCAGTTCTTC.

This clonotype was seen only a few times. The V and J genes are TRBV5-6 and TRBJ2-1; tentative D call: TRBD2 (7 bases). The germline gives CDR1 SGHDT, CDR2 YYEEEE. The CDR3 is 14 residues long. The V end lost 4 bases, the J end lost 10 bases, and 18 bases lay between the germline ends. Here the CDR3 DNA reads TGTGCCAGCAGCGAGGGGGGGGGTCTAAGGGAGCAGTTCTTC. Residues: CASSEGGGLREQFF.

The chain recombines TRBV15 with TRBJ2-1, with 7 bases matching TRBD2. Germline V lookup: CDR1 LNHNV, CDR2 YYDKDF (reference sequence). Losses at the gene ends were 6 bases for V and 1 base for J; bases not matched to a gene: 6. This CDR3 spans 15 amino acids. The DNA for the CDR3 is TGTGCCACCAGTGCCCGGGGAGGGTCCTACAATGAGCAGTTCTTC. Translating gives CATSARGGSYNEQFF.

This clonotype came up a few times. The chain recombines TRBV5-6 with TRBJ2-1, with 12 bases fitting TRBD2. CDR3 length equals 15 residues. The V gene's germline CDR1 is SGHDT and CDR2 YYEEEE. V was pared by 4 bases and J by 7 bases, with 6 bases of the junction left unmatched. The CDR3 reads CASSPLAGGENEQFF. The CDR3 DNA is TGTGCCAGCAGCCCCCTAGCGGGGGGGGAGAATGAGCAGTTCTTC.

This clonotype was seen more than once but under ten times. The genes are TRBV6-2 or TRBV6-3 and TRBJ2-1, with D tentatively TRBD1 or TRBD2 (7 bases each). The germline V gene has CDR1 MNHEY and CDR2 SVGEGT. The V gene lost 7 bases and the J gene lost 2 bases, with 15 bases spanning the gap. This CDR3 has 15 amino acids. The DNA of the CDR3 is TGTGCCAGCACCAGGGGGGGGTCCCCCTACAATGAGCAGTTCTTC. It translates to CASTRGGSPYNEQFF.

The chain recombines TRBV5-4 with TRBJ2-6, with D maybe TRBD1 (5 bases). The germline CDR1 and CDR2 sequences are SGHNT and YYREEE (reference sequence). V was pared by 0 bases and J by 0 bases, with 16 bases between. This CDR3 is built from 19 residues. CDR3 protein: CASSLAEKGQLSGANVLTF. The CDR3 DNA follows: TGTGCCAGCAGCTTGGCCGAGAAGGGGCAACTCTCTGGGGCCAACGTCCTGACTTTC.

This clonotype was counted ten times or more. V and J are TRBV7-2 and TRBJ2-3; a weak D match, TRBD2 (6 bases). Germline loops: CDR1 SGHTA, CDR2 FQGNSA. The CDR3 runs 15 residues. Trimming cost V 5 bases and J 6 bases, with 18 bases left between them. The CDR3 sequence is CASSPRDFWGDTQYF. The DNA of the CDR3 is TGTGCCAGCAGCCCTAGGGACTTCTGGGGGGATACGCAGTATTTT.

The chain joins TRBV29-1 to TRBJ1-4; D unresolved. Trimming left V 6 bases short and J 6 bases short, with 14 bases between. This CDR3 spans 13 amino acids. Germline V gene sequence: CDR1 SQVTM, CDR2 ANQGSEA. The CDR3 here is CSVWTGVDEKLFF. CDR3 DNA: TGCAGCGTGTGGACGGGAGTCGATGAAAAACTGTTTTTT.

In DNA, the CDR3 is TGTGCCAGCAGCTTGGGGGGGGCTGGCAGTGAGCAGTTCTTC. It codes for CASSLGGAGSEQFF. The chain employs TRBV5-6 and TRBJ2-1; D could derive from TRBD1 or TRBD2 (6 bases each). CDR1 and CDR2 from the germline V gene are SGHDT and YYEEEE. This CDR3 is 14 amino acids long. Trimming pared 0 bases from V and 9 bases from J, leaving 13 bases between.

This clonotype has a count of ten or more. The chain couples TRBV7-2 to TRBJ1-2; 11 nucleotides line up with TRBD1. The germline CDR1 and CDR2 sequences are SGHTA and FQGNSA. There are 15 residues in the CDR3. V was clipped by 5 bases and J by 2 bases; unmatched bases: 4. The CDR3 nucleotides read TGTGCCAGCAGCACTTGGACAGGGGGCAACTATGGCTACACCTTC. Protein: CASSTWTGGNYGYTF.

The V call is TRBV4-3, the J call TRBJ1-6; TRBD1 matches at 7 bases. This CDR3 comprises 18 residues. Unmatched junction bases numbered 16, after V lost 4 bases and J lost 7 bases. Germline V gene lookup returns CDR1 LGHNA and CDR2 YSLEER. CDR3 bases: TGCGCCAGCAGCCTCAGCCACGTTGGCGGACAGGAGAATTCACCCCTCCACTTT. Translated, it gives CASSLSHVGGQENSPLHF.

This clonotype was picked up a small number of times. This rearrangement joins TRBV27 to TRBJ1-2; no definite D call. V was shortened by 3 bases and J by 8 bases, with 16 bases between the two germline ends. Germline assignment: CDR1 MNHEY and CDR2 SMNVEV (reference sequence). CDR3 length: 14 amino acids. This CDR3 reads CASSFQPSTGGYTF. CDR3 bases: TGTGCCAGCAGTTTCCAGCCTTCGACTGGGGGCTACACCTTC.

This chain joins TRBV29-1 and TRBJ2-6; the D gene is possibly TRBD2 (6 bases). Trimming shortened V by 0 bases and J by 3 bases, and 12 bases separated the two germline ends. CDR1 and CDR2 (germline): SQVTM, ANQGSEA. The CDR3 length is 16 residues. CDR3 in DNA: TGCAGCGTTGAAGAACGGGGAGGAGGTGGGGCCAACGTCCTGACTTTC. Its protein product is CSVEERGGGGANVLTF.

The genes are TRBV27 and TRBJ1-4; D remains ambiguous. Trimming stripped 5 bases from V and 4 bases from J, with 17 bases between. The CDR3 has 16 amino acids. Germline V gives CDR1 MNHEY, CDR2 SMNVEV (reference sequence). The CDR3 loop reads CASSPASGNNNEKLFF. CDR3 DNA: TGTGCCAGCAGTCCAGCTTCGGGAAATAATAATGAAAAACTGTTTTTT.

In the case of this clonotype: Just one base apart from a much larger clone, this may be a read error. The V call is TRBV7-2, the J call TRBJ2-3; TRBD2 agrees at 14 bases. Losses at the gene ends were 5 bases for V and 2 bases for J; bases not matched to a gene: 3. CDR1 and CDR2 (germline): SGHTA, FQGNSA. The CDR3 covers 16 residues. The CDR3 protein is CASSETSGGVTDTQYF. The CDR3 DNA reads as TGTGCCAGCAGCGAGACTAGCGGGGGGGTCACAGATACGCAGTATTTT. The complete variable domain, with remaining parts taken from reference TRBV7-2 and TRBJ2-3, reads GAGVSQSPSNKVTEKGKDVELRCDPISGHTALYWYRQSLGQGLEFLIYFQGNSAPDKSGLPSDRFSAERTGGSVSTLTIQRTQQEDSAVYLCASSETSGGVTDTQYFGPGTRLTVL.

This clonotype was recorded at least ten times. The V gene is TRBV7-9, the J gene TRBJ1-5; no clear D. This CDR3 comprises 12 residues. Germline V lookup: CDR1 SEHNR, CDR2 FQNEAQ (reference sequence). Deletions cut 1 base from V and 6 bases from J, with 4 bases between. The CDR3 DNA follows: TGTGCCAGCAGCTTAGGCTCTCAGCCCCAGCATTTT. Residues: CASSLGSQPQHF.

The V gene is TRBV7-3, the J gene TRBJ2-3; D gene uncertain. CDR3 length: 19 residues. V lost 2 bases and J lost 0, with 21 bases in between. Germline CDR1 reads SGHTA; CDR2 reads FQGTGA. The CDR3 region has the DNA TGTGCCAGCAGCTTATTAGTGGCATTCAGTCAAGTGAGCACAGATACGCAGTATTTT. Translated: CASSLLVAFSQVSTDTQYF.